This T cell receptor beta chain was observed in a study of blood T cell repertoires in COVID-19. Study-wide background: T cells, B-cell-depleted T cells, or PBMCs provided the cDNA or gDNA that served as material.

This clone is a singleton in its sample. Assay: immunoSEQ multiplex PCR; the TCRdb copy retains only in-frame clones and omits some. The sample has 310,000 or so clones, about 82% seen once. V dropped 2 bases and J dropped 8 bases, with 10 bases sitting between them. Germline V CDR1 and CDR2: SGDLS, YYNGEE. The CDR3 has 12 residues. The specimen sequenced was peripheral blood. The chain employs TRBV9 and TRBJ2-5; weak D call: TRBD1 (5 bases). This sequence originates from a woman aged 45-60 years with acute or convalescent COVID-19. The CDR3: CASSVADSTQYF. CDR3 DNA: TGTGCCAGCAGCGTTGCTGACAGCACCCAGTACTTC.